This T cell receptor beta chain was profiled in a study of vaccination and CD4 T cells after COVID-19. The overall study: Stimuli were overlapping spike peptide pools of SARS-CoV-2 and three common cold coronaviruses (HCoV-NL63, HCoV-OC43, HCoV-229E).

Sequenced with the Oncomine TCR Beta short-read assay was DNA taken from cultured CD4+ T cells. From cultured CD4+ T cells, genomic DNA was extracted. One entry per CDR3 protein, called by TCRdb with MiXCR from the PCR reads. The sample contains under 25,000 distinct CDR3 sequences, over 60% of which appear only once. Described treatment: roughly ten-day PBMC culture with coronavirus spike peptide pools or control peptides (ViraFEST assay). Trimming took off 1 base at V and 2 bases at J, with 13 bases between the two ends. The CDR3 is made up of 16 amino acids. Germline loops: CDR1 KGHDR, CDR2 SFDVKD. On this clonotype: What it binds is not known.

The source of this sequence is a human donor who received a COVID-19 vaccine. Sequenced here: CD4+ T cells from blood, cultured in vitro, sampled after SARS-CoV-2 vaccination. The chain recombines TRBV24-1 with TRBJ1-2; perhaps TRBD1 as D (5 bases). This chain's CDR3 is CATSDFGAGKNYGYTF. The CDR3 DNA sequence: TGTGCCACCAGTGATTTCGGAGCAGGGAAAAACTATGGCTACACCTTC.